The clone carrying this T cell receptor (beta chain) was seen a handful of times. The target antigen is unknown. At the deep level, the assay was run. Repertoires were generated with immunoSEQ multiplex PCR, while TCRdb's copy carries only in-frame clones and drops some. The top ten clones hold approximately 1.5% of a sample with approximately 980,000 clones, about 80% of them seen once. Per germline, CDR1 SGHDT and CDR2 YYEEEE. This CDR3 region has 14 residues. The V gene end was trimmed by 0 bases and the J gene end by 2 bases; junction bases not matched to a gene: 0. This sample is part of a study of shared clonotypes between healthy human individuals. Findings of the study overall: A few donors shared around 5.1% of their naive CD4 clonotypes.

Source material: memory CD4+ T cells sorted from blood. Indicated subset: CD45RA-negative fraction. This sequence was found in a young man in good health. The chain carries TRBV5-6 and TRBJ2-5; 8 nucleotides align to TRBD1. Here the CDR3 reads CASSLGQGQETQYF. DNA of the CDR3: TGTGCCAGCAGCTTGGGACAGGGGCAAGAGACCCAGTACTTC. The complete variable domain, with remaining parts taken from reference TRBV5-6 and TRBJ2-5, reads DAGVTQSPTHLIKTRGQQVTLRCSPKSGHDTVSWYQQALGQGPQFIFQYYEEEERQRGNFPDRFSGHQFPNYSSELNVNALLLGDSALYLCASSLGQGQETQYFGPGTRLLVL.